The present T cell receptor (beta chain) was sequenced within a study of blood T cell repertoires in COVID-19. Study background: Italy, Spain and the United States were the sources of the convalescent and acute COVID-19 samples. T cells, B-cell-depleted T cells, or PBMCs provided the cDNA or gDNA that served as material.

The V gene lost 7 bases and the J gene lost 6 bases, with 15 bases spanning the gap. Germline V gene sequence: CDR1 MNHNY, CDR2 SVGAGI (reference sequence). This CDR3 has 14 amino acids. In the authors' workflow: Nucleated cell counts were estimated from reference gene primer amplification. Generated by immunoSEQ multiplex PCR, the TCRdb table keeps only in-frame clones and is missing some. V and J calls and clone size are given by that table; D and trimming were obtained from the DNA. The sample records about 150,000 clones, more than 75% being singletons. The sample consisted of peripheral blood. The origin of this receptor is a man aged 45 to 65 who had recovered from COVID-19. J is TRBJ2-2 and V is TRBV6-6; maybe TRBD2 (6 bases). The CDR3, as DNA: TGTGCCAGCACCTATCCTCGCGGGGCCGGGGAGCTGTTTTTT. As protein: CASTYPRGAGELFF.